This TCR beta chain was retrieved from a study of blood T cells in healthy people across ages. Study findings and constraints: Naive and antigen-experienced cells were not separated, limiting conclusive comparison. The donors' CMV status was not determined, possibly confounding changes in expanded clonotypes.

The sample holds a few counts of this clonotype. Its target is unknown. With a J-beta primer mix and a sample-barcoded 5' primer, a second PCR ran roughly 6 to 12 cycles. Each cDNA molecule was tagged by a template-switch adaptor that had 12 random nucleotides. TCRdb recomputed calls from the 5' RACE reads with MiXCR, one row per CDR3 protein. The sample consists of about 1,400,000 distinct CDR3 sequences, about 40% of them appearing once. Source material: blood. The sequence was obtained from a woman younger than 35 in good health.

The CDR3 sequence is CASSGTYNNEQFF. In DNA, the CDR3 is TGTGCCAGCAGCGGGACTTATAACAATGAGCAGTTCTTC. The chain employs TRBV7-2 and TRBJ2-1; tentatively, D is TRBD2 (6 bases). With 5 bases removed from V and 5 bases from J, the gap between germline ends came to 10 bases. The CDR3 contains 13 residues. CDR1 is SGHTA, CDR2 FQGNSA, per germline. Supplemented by reference TRBV7-2 and TRBJ2-1, the full variable domain reads GAGVSQSPSNKVTEKGKDVELRCDPISGHTALYWYRQSLGQGLEFLIYFQGNSAPDKSGLPSDRFSAERTGGSVSTLTIQRTQQEDSAVYLCASSGTYNNEQFFGPGTRLTVL.